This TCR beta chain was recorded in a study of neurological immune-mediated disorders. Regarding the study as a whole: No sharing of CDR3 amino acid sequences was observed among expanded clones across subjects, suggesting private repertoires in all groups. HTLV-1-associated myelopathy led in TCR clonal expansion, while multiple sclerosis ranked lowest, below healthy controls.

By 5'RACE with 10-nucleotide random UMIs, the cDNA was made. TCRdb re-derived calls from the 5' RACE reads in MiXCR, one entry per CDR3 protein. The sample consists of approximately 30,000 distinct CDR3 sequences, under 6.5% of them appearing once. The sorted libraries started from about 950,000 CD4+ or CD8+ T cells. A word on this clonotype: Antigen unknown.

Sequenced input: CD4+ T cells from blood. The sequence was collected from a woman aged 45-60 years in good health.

CDR3 amino acids: CAISESRSQVNEQFF. The CDR3 bases are TGTGCCATCAGTGAGTCCAGGTCCCAGGTCAATGAGCAGTTCTTC. The V gene is TRBV10-3, the J gene TRBJ2-1; D not resolved. Looked up from germline, CDR1 is ENHRY and CDR2 is SYGVKD. Between the trimmed V and J ends, which lost 0 bases and 6 bases, there was a span of 12 bases. CDR3 length equals 15 residues.